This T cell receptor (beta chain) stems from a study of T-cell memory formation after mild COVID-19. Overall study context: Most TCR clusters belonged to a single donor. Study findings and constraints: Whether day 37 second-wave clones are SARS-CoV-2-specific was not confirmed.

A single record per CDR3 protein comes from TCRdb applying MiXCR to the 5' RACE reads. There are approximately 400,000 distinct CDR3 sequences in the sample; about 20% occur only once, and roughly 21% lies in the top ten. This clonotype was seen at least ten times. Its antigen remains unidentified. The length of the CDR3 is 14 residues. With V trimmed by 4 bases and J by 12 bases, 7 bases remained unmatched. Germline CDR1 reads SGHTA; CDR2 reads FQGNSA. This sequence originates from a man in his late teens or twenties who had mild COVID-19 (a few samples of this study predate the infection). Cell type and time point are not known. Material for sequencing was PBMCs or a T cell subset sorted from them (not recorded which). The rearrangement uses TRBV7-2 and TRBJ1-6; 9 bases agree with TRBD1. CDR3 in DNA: TGTGCCAGCAGCTCCGGGACAGGGCAACGACCCCTCCACTTT. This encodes CASSSGTGQRPLHF.